The 28 T cell receptor beta chains below come from one sample, sequenced in a study of T cells in localized non-small cell lung cancer (dated by TCRdb to the early 2020s). Libraries came from the immunoSEQ multiplex PCR assay. TCRdb retrieved this table from immuneACCESS and kept in-frame rearrangements only. Not all clones are present; in checked studies, unresolved V genes account for under half, and no reason is known for the remainder. This sample gives 45,000 to 65,000 clones in total; 70% to 90% of them show up just once. The ten largest account for around 20% of the sample. Sequencing was performed on peripheral blood, taken before any cancer treatment. These receptors came from a man aged 40-75 years with stage I squamous cell lung carcinoma.

This rearrangement joins TRBV19 to TRBJ1-1; 10 nucleotides match TRBD1. Germline values: CDR1 LNHDA, CDR2 SQIVND (reference sequence). This CDR3 comprises 15 residues. The V gene end was trimmed by 5 bases and the J gene end by 5 bases; junction bases not matched to a gene: 8. The CDR3 region has the DNA TGTGCCAGTAGTTCTGGGACAGGGGCAAAGACTGAAGCTTTCTTT. Translating it yields CASSSGTGAKTEAFF.

The V gene is TRBV28, the J gene TRBJ1-5, with 7 bases lining up with TRBD1. The germline gives CDR1 MDHEN, CDR2 SYDVKM. With 10 bases clipped from V and 0 bases from J, the junction kept 12 bases outside the gene matches. The CDR3 is 16 amino acids. This CDR3 is CATRTGFTYSNQPQHF. The CDR3 DNA reads as TGTGCCACCAGGACAGGCTTCACATATAGCAATCAGCCCCAGCATTTT. Based on the CDR3 plus reference TRBV28 and TRBJ1-5, the full variable domain is DVKVTQSSRYLVKRTGEKVFLECVQDMDHENMFWYRQDPGLGLRLIYFSYDVKMKEKGDIPEGYSVSREKKERFSLILESASTNQTSMYLCATRTGFTYSNQPQHFGDGTRLSIL.

This clone was observed a single time. This sequence joins TRBV6-1 and TRBJ1-5; 7 nucleotides match TRBD1. The CDR3 has 14 amino acids. Germline loops: CDR1 MNHNS, CDR2 SASEGT. J gave up 3 bases and V 5 bases, and 4 bases lay outside the gene matches. The chain's CDR3 is CASSMGTDNQPQHF. CDR3 bases: TGTGCCAGCAGTATGGGGACAGACAATCAGCCCCAGCATTTT.

The J gene is TRBJ2-4, the V gene TRBV4-3, with 7 bases lining up with TRBD2. The V and J ends lost 3 bases and 9 bases, in that order; junction bases with no gene match: 11. Germline V gene sequence: CDR1 LGHNA, CDR2 YSLEER. The CDR3 is 15 amino acids. The CDR3 sequence: CASSQSDWREGIQYF. The CDR3 nucleotides read TGCGCCAGCAGCCAGTCCGACTGGAGGGAGGGCATTCAGTACTTC.

The J gene is TRBJ1-2, the V gene TRBV4-3, with D tentatively TRBD1 (6 bases). V shed 2 bases and J shed 6 bases, with 25 bases lying between them. There are 18 residues in the CDR3. Germline CDR1 reads LGHNA; CDR2 reads YSLEER. The DNA for the CDR3 is TGCGCCAGCAGCCAACGCTTGGGGGGGGGCGCAAGTAGCGATGGCTACACCTTC. Encoded protein: CASSQRLGGGASSDGYTF.

The chain has TRBV23-1 and TRBJ2-1; unclear D gene. TRBV23-1 is an ORF, and what it does is uncertain. The CDR3 totals 15 residues. V was cut by 7 bases and J by 1 base, with 14 bases left in between. CDR3 sequence: CASTPHWVSYNEQFF. CDR3 bases: TGCGCCAGCACCCCCCATTGGGTTTCCTACAATGAGCAGTTCTTC.

The chain carries TRBV11-2 and TRBJ2-7; 7 nucleotides match TRBD2. Germline values: CDR1 SGHAT, CDR2 FQNNGV. CDR3 size: 15 residues. Trimming at V came to 6 bases and at J to 2 bases, leaving 10 bases not matched to a gene. As DNA, the CDR3 is TGTGCCAGCAGTCCCGGGGCGGGAGTGGCCTACGAGCAGTACTTC. It specifies CASSPGAGVAYEQYF.

This chain uses TRBV29-1 with TRBJ2-1; TRBD2 aligns across 11 bases. The CDR3 consists of 15 residues. V trimming: 6 bases; J trimming: 6 bases; junction bases outside the gene matches: 10. CDR1 SQVTM and CDR2 ANQGSEA come from the germline V gene. CDR3 region: CSVPTTSGTFNEQFF. DNA of the CDR3: TGCAGCGTCCCCACGACTAGCGGGACTTTCAATGAGCAGTTCTTC.

J is TRBJ1-5 and V is TRBV4-1; TRBD1 agrees at 10 bases. Germline CDR1 reads MGHRA; CDR2 reads YSYEKL. Unmatched junction bases numbered 15, after V lost 2 bases and J lost 2 bases. The length of the CDR3 is 20 residues. In nucleotides, the CDR3 is TGCGCCAGCAGCCAAACCCCCCCCCTTACCGGGACAGGGGGCAATCAGCCCCAGCATTTT. This translates into CASSQTPPLTGTGGNQPQHF.

The V call is TRBV5-4, the J call TRBJ1-3; no firm D call. CDR3 size: 15 residues. Germline V gene lookup returns CDR1 SGHNT and CDR2 YYREEE (reference sequence). V was shortened by 4 bases and J by 4 bases, with 15 bases between the two germline ends. CDR3 sequence reads: CASSRAGTNGNTIYF. CDR3 nucleotides: TGTGCCAGCAGCAGGGCTGGAACGAACGGAAACACCATATATTTT.

The chain links TRBV19 to TRBJ2-5; 12 bases line up with TRBD1. J was trimmed by 5 bases and V by 7 bases; bases with no gene match: 11. The CDR3 extends over 16 amino acids. CDR1 LNHDA and CDR2 SQIVND come from the germline V gene (reference sequence). Here the CDR3 reads CASTDIPGQGAETQYF. As DNA, the CDR3 is TGTGCCAGTACCGATATCCCGGGACAGGGGGCGGAGACCCAGTACTTC.

The chain has TRBV11-3 and TRBJ1-6, with no clear D. The germline V gene encodes CDR1 SGHNT and CDR2 YENEEA. The CDR3 consists of 14 residues. Deletions cut 3 bases from V and 9 bases from J, with 12 bases between. The CDR3 DNA reads TGTGCCAGCAGCTTGACGACGGTCGGTTCACCCCTCCACTTT. Encoded protein: CASSLTTVGSPLHF.

The chain combines TRBV29-1 with TRBJ1-1; perhaps TRBD1 as D (5 bases). Germline V lookup: CDR1 SQVTM, CDR2 ANQGSEA. Trimming shortened V by 8 bases and J by 1 base, and 17 bases separated the two germline ends. The CDR3 has 14 amino acids. The CDR3 sequence: CSTRTGTANTEAFF. CDR3 sequence (DNA): TGCAGCACTAGAACCGGGACGGCGAACACTGAAGCTTTCTTT.

The CDR3 loop reads CASQEGVLYEQYF. The CDR3 nucleotides are TGTGCCAGCCAAGAGGGAGTCCTCTACGAGCAGTACTTC. The rearrangement joins TRBV6-1 to TRBJ2-7; a possible D gene is TRBD2 (5 bases). Germline V CDR1 and CDR2: MNHNS, SASEGT. The CDR3 totals 13 residues. V was trimmed by 8 bases and J by 3 bases, leaving 14 bases between them.

Here the CDR3 DNA reads TGTGCCAGCAGCCGTACCTCTGGGGCCAACGTCCTGACTTTC. Protein product: CASSRTSGANVLTF. This chain links TRBV5-5 with TRBJ2-6, with D unclear. Per germline, CDR1 SGHKS and CDR2 YYEKEE (reference sequence). This CDR3 has 14 amino acids. V lost 4 bases and J 0 bases, leaving 5 bases between the germline ends.

The chain joins TRBV11-2 to TRBJ2-1, with D hard to call. V was cut by 2 bases and J by 9 bases, with 14 bases left in between. There are 14 residues in the CDR3. Germline V gene lookup returns CDR1 SGHAT and CDR2 FQNNGV. CDR3 DNA sequence: TGTGCCAGCAGCTTAAACTCGCGATTAAGTGAGCAGTTCTTC. It is translated as CASSLNSRLSEQFF. Full variable domain (outside the CDR3, taken from reference TRBV11-2 and TRBJ2-1): EAGVAQSPRYKIIEKRQSVAFWCNPISGHATLYWYQQILGQGPKLLIQFQNNGVVDDSQLPKDRFSAERLKGVDSTLKIQPAKLEDSAVYLCASSLNSRLSEQFFGPGTRLTVL.

V and J are TRBV6-1 and TRBJ1-5; a possible D gene is TRBD1 (5 bases). Germline CDR1 MNHNS, CDR2 SASEGT. V lost 6 bases and J lost 7, with 16 bases in between. This CDR3 comprises 14 residues. The CDR3 coding sequence is TGTGCCAGCAGGGCGACAGCGGAAGGACAGCCCCAGCATTTT. Its translation is CASRATAEGQPQHF.

This clone occurred once. The sample contains more than one DNA sequence encoding this CDR3. The chain employs TRBV5-1 and TRBJ1-1, with D possibly TRBD1 on 5 matching bases. This CDR3 is 14 amino acids long. Germline values: CDR1 SGHRS, CDR2 YFSETQ. Trimming removed 4 bases at V and 0 bases at J, with 10 bases between. CDR3 bases: TGCGCCAGCAGCGCTGACAGAATGAACACTGAAGCTTTCTTT. Amino acids: CASSADRMNTEAFF.

The J gene is TRBJ2-1, the V gene TRBV4-1; 11 positions agree with TRBD2. The V gene end was trimmed by 0 bases and the J gene end by 9 bases; junction bases not matched to a gene: 7. The CDR3 has 16 amino acids. Germline values: CDR1 MGHRA, CDR2 YSYEKL. The CDR3 region has the DNA TGCGCCAGCAGCCAAGATCTGGGACTAGCGGTTCCTGAGCAGTTCTTC. Encoded protein: CASSQDLGLAVPEQFF.

This chain connects TRBV30 to TRBJ1-3; unclear D gene. Trimming took off 2 bases at V and 4 bases at J, with 3 bases between the two ends. The CDR3 consists of 11 residues. Germline CDR1 reads GTSNPN; CDR2 reads SVGIG (reference sequence). The CDR3 is CAWSWGNTIYF. The CDR3, as DNA: TGTGCCTGGAGTTGGGGAAACACCATATATTTT.

The chain employs TRBV2 and TRBJ2-1, with D perhaps given as TRBD1 or TRBD2 (5 bases each). The V end was cut by 4 bases, the J end by 9 bases, with 10 bases between. This CDR3 region has 12 residues. Germline assignment: CDR1 SNHLY and CDR2 FYNNEI. The CDR3 spells CASSVRGIEQFF. The DNA of the CDR3 is TGTGCCAGCAGTGTCCGGGGCATTGAGCAGTTCTTC.

This sequence joins TRBV4-3 and TRBJ2-1, with 13 bases lining up with TRBD2. J lost 4 bases, V lost 0 bases, and 3 bases had no gene match. The CDR3 is 17 residues long. Germline V gene data show CDR1 as LGHNA and CDR2 as YSLEER. In DNA form, the CDR3 reads TGCGCCAGCAGCCAAGACCGGGGACTAGCGGGATACAATGAGCAGTTCTTC. This codes for CASSQDRGLAGYNEQFF.

The V and J genes are TRBV27 and TRBJ2-7; TRBD1 agrees at 8 bases. CDR1 is MNHEY, CDR2 SMNVEV, per germline (reference sequence). CDR3 size: 14 residues. With 5 bases clipped from V and 5 bases from J, the junction kept 8 bases outside the gene matches. Here the CDR3 DNA reads TGTGCCAGCAGTCCTATCAGGGGGCGGCACGAGCAGTACTTC. As protein: CASSPIRGRHEQYF.

The J gene is TRBJ1-5, the V gene TRBV4-1; no clear D gene. Germline CDR1 and CDR2: MGHRA and YSYEKL. The CDR3 has 16 residues. V lost 1 base and J 1 base, leaving 11 bases between the germline ends. The CDR3 loop reads CASSQGPDTSNQPQHF. CDR3 sequence (DNA): TGCGCCAGCAGCCAAGGCCCCGACACCAGCAATCAGCCCCAGCATTTT.

This chain joins TRBV7-2 and TRBJ2-3; D unclear. The CDR3 length is 14 residues. Trimming took 1 base from V and 6 from J, leaving 11 bases between them. Germline V gene sequence: CDR1 SGHTA, CDR2 FQGNSA. CDR3 in DNA: TGTGCCAGCAGCTTAGGGGGAAGCGCGGATACGCAGTATTTT. It codes for CASSLGGSADTQYF.

This clone has just a few counts. The chain has TRBV6-1 and TRBJ2-1; the D gene is possibly TRBD1 (6 bases). The CDR3 runs 12 residues. Looked up from germline, CDR1 is MNHNS and CDR2 is SASEGT. The V and J ends lost 0 bases and 16 bases respectively, with 13 bases between them. The CDR3 protein is CASSEALVGAFF. Written as DNA, the CDR3 is TGTGCCAGCAGTGAAGCTCTAGTGGGGGCCTTCTTC.

The CDR3 is CASSIRQRNQPQHF. In nucleotides, the CDR3 is TGTGCCAGTAGTATAAGGCAAAGAAATCAGCCCCAGCATTTT. The chain uses TRBV19 and TRBJ1-5; no clear D. V lost 2 bases, J lost 4 bases, and 9 bases lay in between. CDR3 size: 14 residues. Germline values: CDR1 LNHDA, CDR2 SQIVND (reference sequence).

The chain's CDR3 is CASSQDMGTRTQYF. DNA for the CDR3: TGCGCCAGCAGCCAAGATATGGGGACTAGGACCCAGTACTTC. The chain links TRBV4-3 to TRBJ2-5; 8 nucleotides align to TRBD2. This CDR3 has 14 amino acids. V gave up 0 bases and J gave up 7 bases; unmatched junction bases: 4. Germline V gene lookup returns CDR1 LGHNA and CDR2 YSLEER.